The T cell receptor beta chain described here comes from a study of blood T cell repertoires in COVID-19. Study-level information: T cells, B-cell-depleted T cells, or PBMCs supplied cDNA or gDNA.

As originally analysed: Scientists estimated how many nucleated cells there were by amplifying reference gene primers. The data were produced by immunoSEQ multiplex PCR, yet TCRdb's version contains in-frame clones alone and is incomplete. V and J calls and clone size follow that table, whereas D and trimming were derived from the DNA. This table has about 190,000 clones, around four fifths appearing once. The germline V gene encodes CDR1 MNHEY and CDR2 SVGAGI. This CDR3 has 13 residues. In the case of this clone: The germline gene is not matched at one end of the junction; a read error may be the cause.

Material: peripheral blood. The chain employs TRBV6-5 and TRBJ1-2; D is unresolved. This clonotype was obtained from a human donor in a cohort sampled during active COVID-19. In DNA, the CDR3 is TGTGCCAGCAGTGACTCAACGGTCTATGGCTACACCTTC. As protein: CASSDSTVYGYTF.